Many counts were recorded for the clone carrying this T cell receptor (beta chain). Losses at the gene ends were 1 base for V and 2 bases for J; bases not matched to a gene: 4. This CDR3 spans 15 amino acids. Germline values: CDR1 SQVTM, CDR2 ANQGSEA. Template material for amplifying TCR beta CDR3 regions consisted of RNA transcripts. The TCR CDR3 was amplified in a first-round RT-PCR using the HTBI primer set. Each CDR3 protein is one row after TCRdb ran MiXCR on the multiplex PCR reads. The table records about 270,000 distinct CDR3 sequences, roughly a quarter of them present only once. This record belongs to a study of T cells in Graves' hyperthyroidism and ophthalmopathy. Background on the study: Once the initial diagnosis was made, peripheral blood was obtained before any treatment.

Sequenced material: blood. This chain uses TRBV29-1 with TRBJ2-7; 11 nucleotides line up with TRBD2. The origin of this receptor is a woman aged 40 to 50 with Graves' ophthalmopathy. The CDR3 loop is CSVEVLAGVAYEQYF. In DNA form, the CDR3 reads TGCAGCGTTGAAGTACTAGCGGGAGTAGCCTACGAGCAGTACTTC.